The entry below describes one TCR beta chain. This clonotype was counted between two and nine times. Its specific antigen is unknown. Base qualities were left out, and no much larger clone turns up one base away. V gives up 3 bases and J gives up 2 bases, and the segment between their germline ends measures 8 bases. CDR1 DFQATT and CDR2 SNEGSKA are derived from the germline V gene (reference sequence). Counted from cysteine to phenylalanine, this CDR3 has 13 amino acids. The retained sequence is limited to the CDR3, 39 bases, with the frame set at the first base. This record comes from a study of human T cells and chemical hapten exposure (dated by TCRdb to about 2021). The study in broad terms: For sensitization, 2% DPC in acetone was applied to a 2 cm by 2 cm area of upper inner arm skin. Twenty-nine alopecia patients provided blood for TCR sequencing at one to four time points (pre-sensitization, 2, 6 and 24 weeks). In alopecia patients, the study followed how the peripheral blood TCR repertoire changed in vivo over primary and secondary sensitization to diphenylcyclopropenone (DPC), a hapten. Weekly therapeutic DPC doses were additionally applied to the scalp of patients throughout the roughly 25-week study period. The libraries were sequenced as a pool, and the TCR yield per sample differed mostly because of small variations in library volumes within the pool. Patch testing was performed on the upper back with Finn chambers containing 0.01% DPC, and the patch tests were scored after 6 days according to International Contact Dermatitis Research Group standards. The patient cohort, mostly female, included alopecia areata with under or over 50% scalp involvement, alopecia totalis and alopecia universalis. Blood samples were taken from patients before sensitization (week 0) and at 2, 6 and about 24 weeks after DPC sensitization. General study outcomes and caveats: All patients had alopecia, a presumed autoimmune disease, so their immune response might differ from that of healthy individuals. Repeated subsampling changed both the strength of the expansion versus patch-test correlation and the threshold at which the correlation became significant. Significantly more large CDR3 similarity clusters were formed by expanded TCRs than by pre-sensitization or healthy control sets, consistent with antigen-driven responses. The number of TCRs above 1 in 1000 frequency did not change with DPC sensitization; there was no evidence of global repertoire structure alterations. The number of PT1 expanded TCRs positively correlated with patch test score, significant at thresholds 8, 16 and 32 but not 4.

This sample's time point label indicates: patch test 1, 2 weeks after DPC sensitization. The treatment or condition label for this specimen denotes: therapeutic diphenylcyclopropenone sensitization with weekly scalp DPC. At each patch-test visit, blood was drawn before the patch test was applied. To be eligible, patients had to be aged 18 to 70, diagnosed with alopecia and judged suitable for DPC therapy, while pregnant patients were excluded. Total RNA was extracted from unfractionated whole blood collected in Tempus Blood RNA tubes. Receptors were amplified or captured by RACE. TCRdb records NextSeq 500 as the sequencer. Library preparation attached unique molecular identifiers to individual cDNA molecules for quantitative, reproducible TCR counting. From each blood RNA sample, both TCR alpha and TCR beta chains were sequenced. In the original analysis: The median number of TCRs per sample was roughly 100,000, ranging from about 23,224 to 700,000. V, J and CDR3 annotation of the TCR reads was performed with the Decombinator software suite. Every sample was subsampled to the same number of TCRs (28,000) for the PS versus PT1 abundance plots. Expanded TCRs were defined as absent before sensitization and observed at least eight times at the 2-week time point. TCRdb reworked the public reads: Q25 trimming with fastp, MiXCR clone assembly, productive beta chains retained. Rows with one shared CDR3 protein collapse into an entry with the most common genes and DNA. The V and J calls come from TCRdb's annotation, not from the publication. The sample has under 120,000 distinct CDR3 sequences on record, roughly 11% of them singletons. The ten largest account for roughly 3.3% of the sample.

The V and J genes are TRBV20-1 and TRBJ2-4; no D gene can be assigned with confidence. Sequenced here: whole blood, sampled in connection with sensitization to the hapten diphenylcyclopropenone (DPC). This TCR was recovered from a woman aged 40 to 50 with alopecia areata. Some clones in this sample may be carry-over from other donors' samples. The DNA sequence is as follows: TGCAGTGCTAGGGAGAGTACCAAAAACATTCAGTACTTC. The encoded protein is CSARESTKNIQYF.